The rows below give T cell receptor beta chains drawn from one sample of a study of OX40 agonist ivuxolimab in advanced cancers. Some clones are missing from TCRdb's copy, which holds only in-frame ones; the method was immunoSEQ multiplex PCR. The profile shows more than 40,000 clones, approximately 89% of them singletons. The specimen comprised CD4+ or CD8+ T cells sorted from blood, sampled in a trial of the OX40 agonist ivuxolimab. Receptors were obtained from an adult with an advanced solid tumor such as melanoma, head and neck, liver or kidney cancer. Both conserved end residues are part of each CDR3. The order of the fields is clone size, V gene, D gene, J gene, CDR3 protein, CDR3 DNA. The D gene is left open where the match is weak. Size values are once, few and many counts, or a class for expanded clones, and some rows have none.

abundance: NA
v_gene: TRBV5-6
d_gene: TRBD2
j_gene: TRBJ2-1
CDR3aa: CASSLGSGFLNEQFF
CDR3nt: TGTGCCAGCAGCTTGGGTAGCGGGTTTCTGAATGAGCAGTTCTTC

abundance: NA
v_gene: TRBV7-2
d_gene: TRBD1
j_gene: TRBJ1-1
CDR3aa: CASSFVGQGAPGAFF
CDR3nt: TGTGCCAGCAGCTTCGTGGGACAGGGGGCCCCTGGAGCTTTCTTT

abundance: few
v_gene: TRBV28
d_gene: NA
j_gene: TRBJ2-1
CDR3aa: CASSLDGPEDEQFF
CDR3nt: TGTGCCAGCAGTTTAGACGGCCCGGAGGATGAGCAGTTCTTC

abundance: medium-sized
v_gene: TRBV27
d_gene: NA
j_gene: TRBJ1-2
CDR3aa: CASSLSGYGYTF
CDR3nt: TGTGCCAGCAGTTTATCCGGGTATGGCTACACCTTC

abundance: NA
v_gene: TRBV27
d_gene: NA
j_gene: TRBJ2-1
CDR3aa: CASSYRSSYNEQFF
CDR3nt: TGTGCCAGCAGTTACCGCAGCTCCTACAATGAGCAGTTCTTC

abundance: once
v_gene: TRBV6-6
d_gene: NA
j_gene: TRBJ2-1
CDR3aa: CASSYSYNEQFF
CDR3nt: TGTGCCAGCAGTTACTCTTACAATGAGCAGTTCTTC

abundance: NA
v_gene: TRBV4-1
d_gene: NA
j_gene: TRBJ1-4
CDR3aa: CASSQGVPATNEKLFF
CDR3nt: TGCGCCAGCAGCCAGGGGGTCCCCGCAACTAATGAAAAACTGTTTTTT

abundance: NA
v_gene: TRBV6-6
d_gene: NA
j_gene: TRBJ2-7
CDR3aa: CASSYSRLKEQYF
CDR3nt: TGTGCCAGCAGTTACTCCAGGTTGAAAGAGCAGTACTTC

abundance: NA
v_gene: TRBV5-4
d_gene: NA
j_gene: TRBJ1-1
CDR3aa: CASSLGTGSMNTEAFF
CDR3nt: TGTGCCAGCAGCTTGGGCACAGGGAGCATGAACACTGAAGCTTTCTTT

abundance: NA
v_gene: TRBV7-2
d_gene: TRBD2
j_gene: TRBJ2-7
CDR3aa: CASSEVGLAGTEQYF
CDR3nt: TGTGCCAGCAGTGAAGTGGGACTAGCGGGAACCGAGCAGTACTTC

abundance: NA
v_gene: TRBV2
d_gene: NA
j_gene: TRBJ2-5
CDR3aa: CASSESSLIGAETQYF
CDR3nt: TGTGCCAGCAGTGAAAGTAGTCTTATTGGGGCCGAGACCCAGTACTTC

abundance: NA
v_gene: TRBV7-6
d_gene: NA
j_gene: TRBJ2-5
CDR3aa: CASSPDTYYETQYF
CDR3nt: TGTGCCAGCAGCCCAGACACGTATTACGAGACCCAGTACTTC

abundance: once
v_gene: TRBV28
d_gene: NA
j_gene: TRBJ2-7
CDR3aa: CASSIWSTGRGILYEQYF
CDR3nt: TGTGCCAGCAGTATTTGGTCGACTGGGCGCGGAATTCTTTACGAGCAGTACTTC

abundance: few
v_gene: TRBV5-6
d_gene: NA
j_gene: TRBJ1-5
CDR3aa: CASSLSGGSLGEPQHF
CDR3nt: TGTGCCAGCAGCTTGAGTGGAGGTTCCCTCGGGGAGCCCCAGCATTTT

abundance: NA
v_gene: TRBV9
d_gene: NA
j_gene: TRBJ1-5
CDR3aa: CASSAGGNQPQHF
CDR3nt: TGTGCCAGCAGCGCGGGAGGCAATCAGCCCCAGCATTTT

abundance: NA
v_gene: TRBV27
d_gene: NA
j_gene: TRBJ1-5
CDR3aa: CASSMGNQPQHF
CDR3nt: TGTGCCAGCAGTATGGGCAATCAGCCCCAGCATTTT

abundance: NA
v_gene: TRBV2
d_gene: TRBD2
j_gene: TRBJ2-3
CDR3aa: CASPSGSATDTQYF
CDR3nt: TGTGCCAGCCCTAGCGGGAGCGCCACAGATACGCAGTATTTT

abundance: NA
v_gene: TRBV6-6
d_gene: NA
j_gene: TRBJ2-2
CDR3aa: CASRYFQDTGELFF
CDR3nt: TGTGCCAGCAGATACTTTCAGGACACCGGGGAGCTGTTTTTT

abundance: NA
v_gene: TRBV30
d_gene: NA
j_gene: TRBJ2-2
CDR3aa: CAWSATVNTGELFF
CDR3nt: TGTGCCTGGAGTGCCACGGTCAACACCGGGGAGCTGTTTTTT

abundance: NA
v_gene: TRBV11-3
d_gene: NA
j_gene: TRBJ1-1
CDR3aa: CASSEGDTEAFF
CDR3nt: TGTGCCAGCAGCGAGGGTGACACTGAAGCTTTCTTT

abundance: NA
v_gene: TRBV27
d_gene: NA
j_gene: TRBJ2-2
CDR3aa: CASSLSGVITGELFF
CDR3nt: TGTGCCAGCAGTTTATCGGGGGTTATCACCGGGGAGCTGTTTTTT

abundance: few
v_gene: TRBV7-9
d_gene: TRBD1
j_gene: TRBJ1-1
CDR3aa: CASSSPFRQGLNTEAFF
CDR3nt: TGTGCCAGCAGCTCACCGTTTAGACAGGGATTGAACACTGAAGCTTTCTTT

abundance: NA
v_gene: TRBV5-1
d_gene: NA
j_gene: TRBJ2-7
CDR3aa: CASSLATAYEQYF
CDR3nt: TGCGCCAGCAGCCTCGCGACGGCCTACGAGCAGTACTTC

abundance: NA
v_gene: TRBV2
d_gene: NA
j_gene: TRBJ1-2
CDR3aa: CASSEFRISDGYTF
CDR3nt: TGTGCCAGCAGTGAGTTCAGGATCTCAGATGGCTACACCTTC